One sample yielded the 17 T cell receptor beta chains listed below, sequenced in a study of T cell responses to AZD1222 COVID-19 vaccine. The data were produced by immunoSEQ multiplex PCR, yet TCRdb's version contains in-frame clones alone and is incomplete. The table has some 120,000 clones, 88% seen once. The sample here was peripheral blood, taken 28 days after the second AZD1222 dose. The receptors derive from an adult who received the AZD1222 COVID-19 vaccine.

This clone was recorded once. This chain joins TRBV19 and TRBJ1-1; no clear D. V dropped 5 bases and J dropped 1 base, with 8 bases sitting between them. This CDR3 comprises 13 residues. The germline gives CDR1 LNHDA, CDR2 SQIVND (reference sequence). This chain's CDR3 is CASSPPRNTEAFF. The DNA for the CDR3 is TGTGCCAGTAGTCCCCCGAGGAACACTGAAGCTTTCTTT.

This CDR3 reads CASSLEGNEQFF. In DNA form, the CDR3 reads TGTGCCAGCAGCTTGGAAGGGAATGAGCAGTTCTTC. The chain carries TRBV5-5 and TRBJ2-1, with D uncertain. Trimming pared 0 bases from V and 7 bases from J, leaving 5 bases between. Germline-derived CDR1 and CDR2 are SGHKS and YYEKEE (reference sequence). The CDR3 totals 12 residues.

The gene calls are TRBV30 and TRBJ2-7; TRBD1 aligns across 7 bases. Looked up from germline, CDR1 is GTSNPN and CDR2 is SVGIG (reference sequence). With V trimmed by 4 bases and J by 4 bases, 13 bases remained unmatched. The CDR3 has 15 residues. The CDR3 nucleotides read TGTGCCTGGACCCCAGAGGAACAGGGGCTTTACGAGCAGTACTTC. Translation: CAWTPEEQGLYEQYF. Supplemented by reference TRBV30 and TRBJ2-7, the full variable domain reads SQTIHQWPATLVQPVGSPLSLECTVEGTSNPNLYWYRQAAGRGLQLLFYSVGIGQISSEVPQNLSASRPQDRQFILSSKKLLLSDSGFYLCAWTPEEQGLYEQYFGPGTRLTVT.

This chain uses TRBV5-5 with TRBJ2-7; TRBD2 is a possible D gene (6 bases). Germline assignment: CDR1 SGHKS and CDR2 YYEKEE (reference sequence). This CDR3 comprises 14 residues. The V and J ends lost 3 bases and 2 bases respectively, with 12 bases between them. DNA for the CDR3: TGTGCCAGCAGCTCCTCAGGGAGGACCTACGAGCAGTACTTC. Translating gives CASSSSGRTYEQYF.

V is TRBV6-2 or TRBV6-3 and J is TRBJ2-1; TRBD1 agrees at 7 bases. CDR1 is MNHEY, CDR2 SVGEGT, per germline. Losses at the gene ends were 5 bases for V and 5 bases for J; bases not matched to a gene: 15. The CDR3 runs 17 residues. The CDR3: CASSRPLGQMPHNEQFF. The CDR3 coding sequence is TGTGCCAGCAGTAGGCCCTTGGGACAGATGCCCCACAATGAGCAGTTCTTC.

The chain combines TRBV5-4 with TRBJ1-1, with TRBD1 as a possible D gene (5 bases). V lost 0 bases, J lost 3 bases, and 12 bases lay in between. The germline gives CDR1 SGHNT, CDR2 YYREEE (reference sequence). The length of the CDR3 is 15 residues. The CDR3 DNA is TGTGCCAGCAGCTTGGCAGGGTTCGGGGACACTGAAGCTTTCTTT. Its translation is CASSLAGFGDTEAFF.

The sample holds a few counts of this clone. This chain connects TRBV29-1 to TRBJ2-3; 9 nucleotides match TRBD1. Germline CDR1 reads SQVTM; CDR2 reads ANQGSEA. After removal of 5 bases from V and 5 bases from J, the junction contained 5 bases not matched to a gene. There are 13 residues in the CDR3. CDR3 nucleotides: TGCAGCGTTTCTCCGGGACAGGGAGATACGCAGTATTTT. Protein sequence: CSVSPGQGDTQYF.

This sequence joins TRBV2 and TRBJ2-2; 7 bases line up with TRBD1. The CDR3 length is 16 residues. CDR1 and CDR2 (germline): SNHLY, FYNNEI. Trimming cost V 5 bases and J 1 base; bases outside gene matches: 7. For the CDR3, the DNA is TGTGCCAGCAGTTATGACAGGGTAGAGAACACCGGGGAGCTGTTTTTT. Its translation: CASSYDRVENTGELFF.

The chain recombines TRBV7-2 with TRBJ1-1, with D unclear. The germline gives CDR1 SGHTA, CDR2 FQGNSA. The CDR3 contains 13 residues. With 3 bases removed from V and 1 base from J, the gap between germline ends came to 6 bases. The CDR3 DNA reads TGTGCCAGCAGCTTGAGACAGAACACTGAAGCTTTCTTT. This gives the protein CASSLRQNTEAFF.

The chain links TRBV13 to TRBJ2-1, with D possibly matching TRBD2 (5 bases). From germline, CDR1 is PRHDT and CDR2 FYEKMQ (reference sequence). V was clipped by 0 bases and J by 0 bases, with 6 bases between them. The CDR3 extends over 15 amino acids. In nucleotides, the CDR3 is TGTGCCAGCAGCTTAGGAGGGAGCTCCTACAATGAGCAGTTCTTC. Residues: CASSLGGSSYNEQFF.

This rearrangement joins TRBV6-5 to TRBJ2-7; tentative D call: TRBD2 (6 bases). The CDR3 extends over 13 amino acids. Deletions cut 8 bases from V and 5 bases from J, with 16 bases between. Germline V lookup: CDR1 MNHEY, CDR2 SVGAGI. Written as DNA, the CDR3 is TGTGCCAGCCTCAGGGCGGGGCTCCACGAGCAGTACTTC. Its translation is CASLRAGLHEQYF.

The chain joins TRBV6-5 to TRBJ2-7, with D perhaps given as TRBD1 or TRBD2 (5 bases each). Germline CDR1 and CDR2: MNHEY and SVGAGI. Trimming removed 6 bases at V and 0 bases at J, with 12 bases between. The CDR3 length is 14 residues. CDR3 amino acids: CASRDGAASYEQYF. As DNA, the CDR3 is TGTGCCAGCAGAGACGGGGCAGCCTCCTACGAGCAGTACTTC.

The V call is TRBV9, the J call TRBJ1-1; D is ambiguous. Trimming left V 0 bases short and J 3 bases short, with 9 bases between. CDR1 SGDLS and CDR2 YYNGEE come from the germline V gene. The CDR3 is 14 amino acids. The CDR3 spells CASSVGEVDTEAFF. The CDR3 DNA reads TGTGCCAGCAGCGTAGGGGAGGTGGACACTGAAGCTTTCTTT.

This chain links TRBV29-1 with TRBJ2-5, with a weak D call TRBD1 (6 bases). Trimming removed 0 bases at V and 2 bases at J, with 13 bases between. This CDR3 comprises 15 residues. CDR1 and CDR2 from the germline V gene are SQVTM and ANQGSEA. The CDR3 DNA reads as TGCAGCGTTGAAGATCGAACCAGGGGTCAAGAGACCCAGTACTTC. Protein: CSVEDRTRGQETQYF. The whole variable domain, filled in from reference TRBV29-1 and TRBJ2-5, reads SAVISQKPSRDICQRGTSLTIQCQVDSQVTMMFWYRQQPGQSLTLIATANQGSEATYESGFVIDKFPISRPNLTFSTLTVSNMSPEDSSIYLCSVEDRTRGQETQYFGPGTRLLVL.

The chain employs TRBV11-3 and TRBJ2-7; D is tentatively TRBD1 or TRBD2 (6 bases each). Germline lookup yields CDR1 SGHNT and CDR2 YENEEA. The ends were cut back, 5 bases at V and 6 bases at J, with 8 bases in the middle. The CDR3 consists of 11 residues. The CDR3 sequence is CASSGGPEQYF. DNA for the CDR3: TGTGCCAGCAGCGGGGGGCCCGAGCAGTACTTC.

In DNA form, the CDR3 reads TGTGCCAGCAGCTTAGCCCTGACGGGCTACACCTTC. This translates into CASSLALTGYTF. V usage is TRBV7-9 and J usage is TRBJ1-2; no clear D. This CDR3 is 12 amino acids long. V was trimmed by 0 bases and J by 8 bases, leaving 7 bases between them. Germline values: CDR1 SEHNR, CDR2 FQNEAQ (reference sequence).

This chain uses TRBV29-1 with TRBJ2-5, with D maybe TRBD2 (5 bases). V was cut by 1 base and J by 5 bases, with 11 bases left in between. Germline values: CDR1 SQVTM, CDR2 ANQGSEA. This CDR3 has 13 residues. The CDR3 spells CSVEVTRGETQYF. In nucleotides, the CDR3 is TGCAGCGTTGAAGTCACTAGAGGGGAGACCCAGTACTTC. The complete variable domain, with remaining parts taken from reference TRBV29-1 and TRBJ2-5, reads SAVISQKPSRDICQRGTSLTIQCQVDSQVTMMFWYRQQPGQSLTLIATANQGSEATYESGFVIDKFPISRPNLTFSTLTVSNMSPEDSSIYLCSVEVTRGETQYFGPGTRLLVL.